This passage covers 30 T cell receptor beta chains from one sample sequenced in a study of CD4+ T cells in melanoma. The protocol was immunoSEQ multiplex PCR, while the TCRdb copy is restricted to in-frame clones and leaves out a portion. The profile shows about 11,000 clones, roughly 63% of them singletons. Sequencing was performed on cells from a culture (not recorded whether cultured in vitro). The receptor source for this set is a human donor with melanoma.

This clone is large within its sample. Here the CDR3 reads CAISANGMGEQYF. Here the CDR3 DNA reads TGTGCCATCAGTGCGAACGGAATGGGCGAGCAGTACTTC. This chain joins TRBV10-3 and TRBJ2-7; no clear D. This CDR3 contains 13 residues. Trimming took 4 bases from V and 6 from J, leaving 13 bases between them. Germline lookup yields CDR1 ENHRY and CDR2 SYGVKD.

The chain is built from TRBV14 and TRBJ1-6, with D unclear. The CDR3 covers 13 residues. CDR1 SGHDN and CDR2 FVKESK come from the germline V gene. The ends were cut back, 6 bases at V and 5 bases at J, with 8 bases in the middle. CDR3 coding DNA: TGTGCCAGCAGTCGACGGCATAATTCACCCCTCCACTTT. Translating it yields CASSRRHNSPLHF.

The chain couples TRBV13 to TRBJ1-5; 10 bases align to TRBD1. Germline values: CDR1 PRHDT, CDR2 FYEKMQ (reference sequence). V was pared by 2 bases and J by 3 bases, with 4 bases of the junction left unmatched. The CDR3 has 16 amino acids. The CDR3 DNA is TGTGCCAGCAGCTTAAGACAGGGGGCGAACAATCAGCCCCAGCATTTT. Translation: CASSLRQGANNQPQHF.

The CDR3 region has the DNA TGTGCCAGTAGTATGGGTACAGGGGGTCACACTGAAGCTTTCTTT. Protein sequence: CASSMGTGGHTEAFF. The chain couples TRBV19 to TRBJ1-1, with 8 bases matching TRBD1. The CDR3 has 15 residues. Germline CDR1 is LNHDA and CDR2 is SQIVND (reference sequence). Germline trimming cut 3 bases from V and 3 bases from J; bases unmatched to any gene: 6.

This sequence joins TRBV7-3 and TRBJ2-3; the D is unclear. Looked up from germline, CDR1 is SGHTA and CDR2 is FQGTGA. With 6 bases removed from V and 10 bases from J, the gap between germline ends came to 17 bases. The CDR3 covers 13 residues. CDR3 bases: TGTGCCAGCAGTCTGGCAAGGGAAACCCCGCAGTATTTT. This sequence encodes CASSLARETPQYF.

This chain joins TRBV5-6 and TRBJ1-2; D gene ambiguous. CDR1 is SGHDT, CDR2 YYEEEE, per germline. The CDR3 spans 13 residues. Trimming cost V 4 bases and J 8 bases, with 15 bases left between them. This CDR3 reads CASSQNFLGGYTF. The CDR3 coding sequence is TGTGCCAGCAGCCAGAACTTTTTAGGAGGCTACACCTTC.

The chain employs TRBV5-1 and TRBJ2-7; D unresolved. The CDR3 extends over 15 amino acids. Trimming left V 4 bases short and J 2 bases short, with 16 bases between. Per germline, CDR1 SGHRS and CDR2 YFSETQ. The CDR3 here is CASSPGTSDAYEQYF. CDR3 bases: TGCGCCAGCAGCCCGGGCACTTCTGACGCCTACGAGCAGTACTTC. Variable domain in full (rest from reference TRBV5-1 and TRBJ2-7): KAGVTQTPRYLIKTRGQQVTLSCSPISGHRSVSWYQQTPGQGLQFLFEYFSETQRNKGNFPGRFSGRQFSNSRSEMNVSTLELGDSALYLCASSPGTSDAYEQYFGPGTRLTVT.

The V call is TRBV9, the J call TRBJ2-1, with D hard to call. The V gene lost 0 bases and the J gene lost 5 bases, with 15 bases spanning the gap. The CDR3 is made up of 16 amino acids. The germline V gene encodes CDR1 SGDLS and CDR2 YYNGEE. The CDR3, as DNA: TGTGCCAGCAGCGTAGGCGATGTAGTAGGTCACAATGAGCAGTTCTTC. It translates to CASSVGDVVGHNEQFF. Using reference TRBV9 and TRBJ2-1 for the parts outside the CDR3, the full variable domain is DSGVTQTPKHLITATGQRVTLRCSPRSGDLSVYWYQQSLDQGLQFLIQYYNGEERAKGNILERFSAQQFPDLHSELNLSSLELGDSALYFCASSVGDVVGHNEQFFGPGTRLTVL.

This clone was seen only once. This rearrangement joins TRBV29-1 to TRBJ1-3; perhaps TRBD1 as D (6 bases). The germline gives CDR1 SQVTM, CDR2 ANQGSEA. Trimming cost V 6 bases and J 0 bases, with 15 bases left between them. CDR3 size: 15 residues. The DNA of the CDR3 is TGCAGCGTGGCTAGGGGGGGCCCCTCTGGAAACACCATATATTTT. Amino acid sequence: CSVARGGPSGNTIYF.

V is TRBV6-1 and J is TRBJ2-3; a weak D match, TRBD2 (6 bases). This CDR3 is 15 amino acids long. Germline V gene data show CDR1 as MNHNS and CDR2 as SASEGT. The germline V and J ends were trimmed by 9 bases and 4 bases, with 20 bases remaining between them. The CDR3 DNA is TGTGCCAGTGGAAGAGGAGGGGATCGGGCAGATACGCAGTATTTT. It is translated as CASGRGGDRADTQYF.

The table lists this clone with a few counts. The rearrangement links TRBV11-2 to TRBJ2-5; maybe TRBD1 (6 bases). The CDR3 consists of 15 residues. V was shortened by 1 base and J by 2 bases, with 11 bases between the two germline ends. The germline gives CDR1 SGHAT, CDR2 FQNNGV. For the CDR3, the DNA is TGTGCCAGCAGCTTAGGAGTCACAGGGCAAGAGACCCAGTACTTC. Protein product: CASSLGVTGQETQYF. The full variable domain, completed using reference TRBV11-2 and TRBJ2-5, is EAGVAQSPRYKIIEKRQSVAFWCNPISGHATLYWYQQILGQGPKLLIQFQNNGVVDDSQLPKDRFSAERLKGVDSTLKIQPAKLEDSAVYLCASSLGVTGQETQYFGPGTRLLVL.

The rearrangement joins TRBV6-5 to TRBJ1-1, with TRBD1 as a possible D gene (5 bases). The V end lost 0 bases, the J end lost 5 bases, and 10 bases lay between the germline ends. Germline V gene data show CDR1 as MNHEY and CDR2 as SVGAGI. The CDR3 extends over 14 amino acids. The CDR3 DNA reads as TGTGCCAGCAGTTACTCATCTCGGGGGACTGAAGCTTTCTTT. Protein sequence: CASSYSSRGTEAFF.

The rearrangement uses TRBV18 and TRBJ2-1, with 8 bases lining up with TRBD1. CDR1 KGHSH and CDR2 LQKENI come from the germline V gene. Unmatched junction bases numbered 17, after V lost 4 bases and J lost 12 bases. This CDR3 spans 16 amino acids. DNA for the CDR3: TGTGCCAGCTCACAAACTTCCGGGACAGGTTTTATTACGCAGTTCTTC. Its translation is CASSQTSGTGFITQFF.

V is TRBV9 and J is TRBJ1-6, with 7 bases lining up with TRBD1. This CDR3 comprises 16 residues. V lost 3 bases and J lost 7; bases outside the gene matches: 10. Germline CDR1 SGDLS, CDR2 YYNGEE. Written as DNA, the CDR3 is TGTGCCAGCAGCGATAACAGGGGAACAGGGAATTCACCCCTCCACTTT. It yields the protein CASSDNRGTGNSPLHF.

CDR3 sequence: CALNAVGTGGTEAFF. The CDR3 nucleotides read TGTGCCCTCAACGCGGTGGGGACAGGGGGCACTGAAGCTTTCTTT. The chain uses TRBV7-9 and TRBJ1-1; 11 bases fit TRBD1. Per germline, CDR1 SEHNR and CDR2 FQNEAQ (reference sequence). The CDR3 is 15 residues long. Trimming cost V 11 bases and J 4 bases; bases outside gene matches: 12.

CDR3 sequence: CASSLEPSYNEQFF. The CDR3 DNA is TGTGCCAGCAGCTTGGAGCCTAGCTACAATGAGCAGTTCTTC. The genes are TRBV11-3 and TRBJ2-1; no definite D call. The germline V gene has CDR1 SGHNT and CDR2 YENEEA. The CDR3 length is 14 residues. Trimming cost V 3 bases and J 3 bases, with 9 bases left between them.

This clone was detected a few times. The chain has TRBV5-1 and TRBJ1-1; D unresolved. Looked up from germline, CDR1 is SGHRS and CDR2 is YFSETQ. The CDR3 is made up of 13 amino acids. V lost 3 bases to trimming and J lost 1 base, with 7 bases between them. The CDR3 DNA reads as TGCGCCAGCAGCTGGACTCGGAACACTGAAGCTTTCTTT. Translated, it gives CASSWTRNTEAFF.

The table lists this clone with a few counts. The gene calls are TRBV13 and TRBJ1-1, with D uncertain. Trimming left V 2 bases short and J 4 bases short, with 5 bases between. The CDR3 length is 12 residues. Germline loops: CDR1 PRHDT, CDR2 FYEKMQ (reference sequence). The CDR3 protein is CASSLTPTEAFF. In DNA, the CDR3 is TGTGCCAGCAGCTTAACTCCCACTGAAGCTTTCTTT.

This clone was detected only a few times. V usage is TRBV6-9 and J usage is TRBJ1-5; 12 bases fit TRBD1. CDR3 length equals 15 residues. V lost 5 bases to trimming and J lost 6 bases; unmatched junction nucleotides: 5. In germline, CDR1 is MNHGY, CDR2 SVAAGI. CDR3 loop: CASSRDRGLGQPQHF. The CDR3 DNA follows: TGTGCCAGCAGTCGGGACAGGGGGCTCGGTCAGCCCCAGCATTTT.

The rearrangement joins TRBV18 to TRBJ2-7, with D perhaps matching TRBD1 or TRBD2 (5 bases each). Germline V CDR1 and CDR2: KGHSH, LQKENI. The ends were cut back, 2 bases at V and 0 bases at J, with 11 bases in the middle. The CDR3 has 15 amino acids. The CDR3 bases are TGTGCCAGCTCACCAAGGGCAGGGACCTCCTACGAGCAGTACTTC. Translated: CASSPRAGTSYEQYF.

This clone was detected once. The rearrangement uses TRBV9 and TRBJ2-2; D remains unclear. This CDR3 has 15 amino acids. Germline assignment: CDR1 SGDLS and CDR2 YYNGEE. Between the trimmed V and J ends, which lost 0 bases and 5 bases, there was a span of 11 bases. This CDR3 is CASSVGGPGTGELFF. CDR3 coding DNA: TGTGCCAGCAGCGTAGGTGGGCCTGGTACCGGGGAGCTGTTTTTT. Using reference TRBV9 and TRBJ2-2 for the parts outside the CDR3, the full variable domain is DSGVTQTPKHLITATGQRVTLRCSPRSGDLSVYWYQQSLDQGLQFLIQYYNGEERAKGNILERFSAQQFPDLHSELNLSSLELGDSALYFCASSVGGPGTGELFFGEGSRLTVL.

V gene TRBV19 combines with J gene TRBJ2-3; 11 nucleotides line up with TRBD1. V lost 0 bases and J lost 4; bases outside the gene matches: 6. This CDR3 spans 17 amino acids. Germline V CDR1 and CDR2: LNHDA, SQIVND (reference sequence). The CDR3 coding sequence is TGTGCCAGTAGTATAGACGGACAGGGGGCGCGGTCAGATACGCAGTATTTT. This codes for CASSIDGQGARSDTQYF.

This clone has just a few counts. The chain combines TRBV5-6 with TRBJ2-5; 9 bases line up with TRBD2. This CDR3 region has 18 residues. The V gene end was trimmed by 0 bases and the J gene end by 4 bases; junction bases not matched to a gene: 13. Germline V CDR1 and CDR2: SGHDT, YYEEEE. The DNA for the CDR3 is TGTGCCAGCAGCTTGGACATAAATCCCCTAGCGGGGAGAGAGACCCAGTACTTC. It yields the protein CASSLDINPLAGRETQYF.

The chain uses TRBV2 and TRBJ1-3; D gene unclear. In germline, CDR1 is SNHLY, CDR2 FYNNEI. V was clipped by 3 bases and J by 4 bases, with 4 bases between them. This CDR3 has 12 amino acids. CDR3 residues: CASSDRGNTIYF. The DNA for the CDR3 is TGTGCCAGCAGTGACCGGGGAAACACCATATATTTT.

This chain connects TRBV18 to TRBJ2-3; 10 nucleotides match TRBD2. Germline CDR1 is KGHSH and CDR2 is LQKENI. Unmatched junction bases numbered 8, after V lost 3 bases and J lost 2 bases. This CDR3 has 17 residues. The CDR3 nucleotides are TGTGCCAGCTCACCGCTAGCGGGGGTTCGGGACACAGATACGCAGTATTTT. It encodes CASSPLAGVRDTDTQYF.

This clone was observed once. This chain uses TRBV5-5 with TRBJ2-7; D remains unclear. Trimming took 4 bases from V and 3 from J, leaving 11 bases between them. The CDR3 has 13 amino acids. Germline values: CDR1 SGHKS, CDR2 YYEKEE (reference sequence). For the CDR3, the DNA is TGTGCCAGCAGCCATGAACCCTTCTACGAGCAGTACTTC. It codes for CASSHEPFYEQYF.

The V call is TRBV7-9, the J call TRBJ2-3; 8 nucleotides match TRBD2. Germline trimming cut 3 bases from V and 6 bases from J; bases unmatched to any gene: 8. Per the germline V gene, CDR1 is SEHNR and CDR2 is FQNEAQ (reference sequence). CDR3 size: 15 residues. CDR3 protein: CASSLGLVVGDTQYF. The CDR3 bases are TGTGCCAGCAGCTTGGGACTAGTTGTCGGGGATACGCAGTATTTT.

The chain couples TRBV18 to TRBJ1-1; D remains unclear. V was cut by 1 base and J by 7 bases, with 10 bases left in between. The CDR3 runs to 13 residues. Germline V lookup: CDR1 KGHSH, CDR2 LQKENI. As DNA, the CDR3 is TGTGCCAGCTCACCACTGTCAGAGGGTGAAGCTTTCTTT. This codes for CASSPLSEGEAFF.

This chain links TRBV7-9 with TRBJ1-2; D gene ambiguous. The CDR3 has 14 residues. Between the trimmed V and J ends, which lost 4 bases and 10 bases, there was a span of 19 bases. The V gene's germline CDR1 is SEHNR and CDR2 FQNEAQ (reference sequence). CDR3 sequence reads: CASSSNGGPPTYTF. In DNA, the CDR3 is TGTGCCAGCAGCTCTAATGGTGGTCCTCCAACCTACACCTTC.

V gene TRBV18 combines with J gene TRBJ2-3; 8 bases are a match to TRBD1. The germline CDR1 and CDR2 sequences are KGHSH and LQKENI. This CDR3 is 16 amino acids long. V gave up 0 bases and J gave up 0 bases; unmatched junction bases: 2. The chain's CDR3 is CASSPPRQGSTDTQYF. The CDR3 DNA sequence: TGTGCCAGCTCACCACCCCGACAGGGGAGCACAGATACGCAGTATTTT.